This paragraph reports one T cell receptor (beta chain). The germline gene is not matched at one end of the junction; a read error may be the cause. This sample is drawn from a study of shared clonotypes between healthy human individuals. CDR1 is SGHTA and CDR2 is FQGNSA in the germline V gene. The CDR3 runs 15 residues. The method was immunoSEQ multiplex PCR; TCRdb's version includes in-frame clones alone and lacks a portion of them. The repertoire holds more than 2 million clones, with 90% to 95% as singletons. The material sequenced was naive CD4+ T cells sorted from blood. Subset in this sample: CD45RA+ positively selected. The TCR originated in a young man in good health. The chain has TRBV7-2 and TRBJ2-7; 10 bases are a match to TRBD2. DNA of the CDR3: TGTGCCAGCAGCATAGCCGGGACTAGCGTTAGGGAGCAGTACTTC. The encoded protein is CASSIAGTSVREQYF.